This T cell receptor beta chain was obtained from a study of human T cells and chemical hapten exposure. Germline CDR1 MNHEY, CDR2 SMNVEV (reference sequence). With 6 bases removed from V and 5 bases from J, the gap between germline ends came to 12 bases. This CDR3 has 13 amino acids. This clonotype showed up many times. TCRdb processed the RACE reads anew with MiXCR; each CDR3 protein has one entry. The table has over 45,000 distinct CDR3 sequences, about 9.6% seen once. Time point here: patch test 1, 2 weeks after DPC sensitization. Treatment given: therapeutic diphenylcyclopropenone sensitization with weekly scalp DPC.

The receptor's source is a woman between 35 and 50 years old with alopecia areata. Some clones in this sample may be carry-over from other donors' samples. The chain employs TRBV27 and TRBJ2-3; D is undetermined. The sequences come from whole blood, collected in connection with sensitization to the hapten diphenylcyclopropenone (DPC). CDR3 amino acids: CASSLFQLDTQYF. The CDR3 region has the DNA TGTGCCAGCAGCCTTTTTCAACTAGATACGCAGTATTTT.